A single T cell receptor beta chain is shown here with its context. Germline V lookup: CDR1 SGHDN, CDR2 FVKESK. This CDR3 is 16 amino acids long. V dropped 0 bases and J dropped 1 base, with 9 bases sitting between them. These data belong to a study of long-term antiretroviral therapy in people with HIV. Running of the v3.0 immunoSEQ assay took place at survey level. Assay used: immunoSEQ multiplex PCR; TCRdb lists only in-frame clones, some missing. The sample lists 20,000 to 25,000 clones; about 88% were seen once. The sample consisted of unsorted PBMCs, taken 0.6 years after starting antiretroviral therapy. The J gene is TRBJ2-2, the V gene TRBV14; D uncertain. The origin of this receptor is a man aged 55-75 years with HIV. CDR3 in amino acids: CASSQDLPRNTGELFF. The CDR3 coding sequence is TGTGCCAGCAGCCAAGACCTCCCTCGGAACACCGGGGAGCTGTTTTTT.